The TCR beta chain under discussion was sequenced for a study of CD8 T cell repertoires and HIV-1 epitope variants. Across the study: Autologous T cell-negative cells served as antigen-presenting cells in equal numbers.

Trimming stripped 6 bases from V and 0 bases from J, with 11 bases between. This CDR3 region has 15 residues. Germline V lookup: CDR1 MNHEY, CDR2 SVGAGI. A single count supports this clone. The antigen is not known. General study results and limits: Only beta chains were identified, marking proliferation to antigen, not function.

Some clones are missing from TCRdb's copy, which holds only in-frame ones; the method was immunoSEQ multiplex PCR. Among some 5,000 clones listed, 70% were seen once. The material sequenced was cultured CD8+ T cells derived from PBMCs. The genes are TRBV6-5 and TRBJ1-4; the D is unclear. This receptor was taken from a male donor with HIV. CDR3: CASSPYTSTNEKLFF. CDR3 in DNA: TGTGCCAGCAGCCCCTACACTTCAACTAATGAAAAACTGTTTTTT.